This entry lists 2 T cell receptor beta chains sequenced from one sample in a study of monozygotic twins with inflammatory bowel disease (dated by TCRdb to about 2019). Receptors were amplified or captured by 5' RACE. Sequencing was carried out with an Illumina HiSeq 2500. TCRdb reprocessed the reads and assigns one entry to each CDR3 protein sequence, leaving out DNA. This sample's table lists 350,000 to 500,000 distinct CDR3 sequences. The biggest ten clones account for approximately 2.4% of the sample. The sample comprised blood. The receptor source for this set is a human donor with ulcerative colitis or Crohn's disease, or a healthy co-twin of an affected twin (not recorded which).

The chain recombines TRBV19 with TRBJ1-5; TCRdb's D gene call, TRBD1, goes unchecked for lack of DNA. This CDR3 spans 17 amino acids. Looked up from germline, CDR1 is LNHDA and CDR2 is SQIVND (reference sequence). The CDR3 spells CASSIGTGYESNQPQHF.

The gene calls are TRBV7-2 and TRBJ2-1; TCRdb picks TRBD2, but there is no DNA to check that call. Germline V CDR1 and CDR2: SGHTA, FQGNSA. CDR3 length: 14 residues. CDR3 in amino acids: CASSPSGLYNEQFF.